This T cell receptor (beta chain) was captured in a study of cytomegalovirus exposure and HLA in healthy donors. This clone was seen only a few times. The same CDR3 can be traced to other DNA sequences in this sample. Germline V gives CDR1 SGHRS, CDR2 YFSETQ. Trimming shortened V by 0 bases and J by 2 bases, and 9 bases separated the two germline ends. The CDR3 sequence is 14 residues long. Primers for the PCR totalled 60 Vbeta and 13 Jbeta. Produced via immunoSEQ multiplex PCR; TCRdb's table is partial and in-frame only. The sample consists of 100,000 to 150,000 clones, 15% to 17% of them appearing once.

This chain joins TRBV5-1 and TRBJ2-7; D perhaps matches TRBD2 (6 bases). The sequenced material came from PBMCs. This clonotype was sampled from a woman in her late teens or twenties in good health and CMV-seronegative. CDR3 DNA sequence: TGCGCCAGCAGCTTGGCTGGGGGGACCTACGAGCAGTACTTC. It translates to CASSLAGGTYEQYF.